These T cell receptor beta chains were read from a single sample in a study of blood T cell repertoires in COVID-19. Data came from immunoSEQ multiplex PCR; TCRdb stores just in-frame clones and leaves some out. The sample holds around 270,000 clones, 84% seen once. Sequencing was done on a sample of peripheral blood. The receptors shown here come from a middle-aged woman who had recovered from COVID-19. Each CDR3 is given with its conserved first and last residue.

v_call	j_call	cdr3_aa
TRBV28	TRBJ2-5	CASSPQAGTQYF
TRBV2	TRBJ1-5	CASSEGFAGNQPQHF
TRBV27	TRBJ1-2	CASSAYRDRATGGYTF
TRBV24-1	TRBJ1-5	CATKDSNSNQPQHF
TRBV11-2	TRBJ2-2	CASSLWRGGRTGELFF
TRBV6-5	TRBJ2-3	CASSSATRDTQYF
TRBV5-1	TRBJ2-7	CASSFSGTGTGRQYF
TRBV18	TRBJ2-7	CASSPRTAGAYEQYF
TRBV14	TRBJ2-1	CASSRGRSYNEQFF
TRBV2	TRBJ1-2	CALDGAGGNYGYTF
TRBV9	TRBJ1-5	CASSVGDYSNQPQHF
TRBV28	TRBJ1-4	CASSSPGGAGEKLFF
TRBV30	TRBJ1-1	CAWSVGEGVTEAFF
TRBV7-9	TRBJ1-5	CASSLQAVDQPQHF
TRBV4-2	TRBJ2-7	CASSPYIGYEQYF
TRBV28	TRBJ2-7	CASSPGQGGYEQYF
TRBV7-9	TRBJ2-1	CASMQGRGSYNEQFF
TRBV6-4	TRBJ2-3	CASSGGQTSTDTQYF
TRBV5-6	TRBJ2-1	CASSLTGANEQFF
TRBV30	TRBJ1-2	CAWMSVRYGYTF
TRBV25-1	TRBJ2-1	CASSEAGRGVKNEQFF
TRBV5-1	TRBJ2-7	CASSWGLGSNYEQYF
TRBV7-9	TRBJ2-2	CASSNLAGWNTGELFF
TRBV5-1	TRBJ2-7	CASVHGEAGEQYF
TRBV28	TRBJ2-7	CASSIMYEQYF
TRBV9	TRBJ1-3	CASSVAPEPAPDSGNTIYF
TRBV7-9	TRBJ1-2	CASTRTGFRDYGYTF
TRBV5-1	TRBJ1-1	CASSFGQGVMNTEAFF
TRBV6-5	TRBJ1-6	CASSLDSSYNSPLHF
TRBV27	TRBJ1-5	CASSGRGTGGYQPQHF
TRBV29-1	TRBJ1-2	CAAWPGQGYGYTF
TRBV28	TRBJ1-3	CASTGGQGARGNTIYF
TRBV6-5	TRBJ1-5	CASSQGVSNQPQHF
TRBV4-2	TRBJ1-2	CASSVGTGLDYGYTF
TRBV2	TRBJ2-5	CASSEEGETQYF
TRBV11-2	TRBJ2-5	CASSRDTRETQYF
TRBV18	TRBJ2-7	CASSPPIWQKGAYEQYF
TRBV4-1	TRBJ1-1	CASSQAGGAGTEAFF
TRBV11-2	TRBJ2-7	CASKGQGLYEQYF
TRBV13	TRBJ2-3	CASSFLAGVASTDTQYF
TRBV7-2	TRBJ2-4	CASSSGVAKNIQYF